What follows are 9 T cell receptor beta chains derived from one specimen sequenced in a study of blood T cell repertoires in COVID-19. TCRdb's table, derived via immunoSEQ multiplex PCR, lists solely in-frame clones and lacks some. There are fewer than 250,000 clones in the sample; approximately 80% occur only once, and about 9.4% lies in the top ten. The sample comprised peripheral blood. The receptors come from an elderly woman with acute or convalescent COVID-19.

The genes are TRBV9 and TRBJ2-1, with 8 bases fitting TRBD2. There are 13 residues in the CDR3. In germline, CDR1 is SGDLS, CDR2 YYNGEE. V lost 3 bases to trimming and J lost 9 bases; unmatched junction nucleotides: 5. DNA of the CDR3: TGTGCCAGCAGCGGAACCAGCGGGGGTGAGCAGTTCTTC. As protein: CASSGTSGGEQFF. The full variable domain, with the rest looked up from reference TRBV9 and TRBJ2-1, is DSGVTQTPKHLITATGQRVTLRCSPRSGDLSVYWYQQSLDQGLQFLIQYYNGEERAKGNILERFSAQQFPDLHSELNLSSLELGDSALYFCASSGTSGGEQFFGPGTRLTVL.

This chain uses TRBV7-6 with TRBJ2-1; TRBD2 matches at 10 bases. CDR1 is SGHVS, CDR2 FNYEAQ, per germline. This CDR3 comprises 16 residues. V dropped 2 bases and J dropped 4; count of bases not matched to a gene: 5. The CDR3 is CASSLRGTSEYNEQFF. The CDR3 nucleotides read TGTGCCAGCAGCTTAAGGGGGACTAGCGAATACAATGAGCAGTTCTTC. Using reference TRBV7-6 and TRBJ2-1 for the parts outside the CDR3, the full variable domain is GAGVSQSPRYKVTKRGQDVALRCDPISGHVSLYWYRQALGQGPEFLTYFNYEAQQDKSGLPNDRFSAERPEGSISTLTIQRTEQRDSAMYRCASSLRGTSEYNEQFFGPGTRLTVL.

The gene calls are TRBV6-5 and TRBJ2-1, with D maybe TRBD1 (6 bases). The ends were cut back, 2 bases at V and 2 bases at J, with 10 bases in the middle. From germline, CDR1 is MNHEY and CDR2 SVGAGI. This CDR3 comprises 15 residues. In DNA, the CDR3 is TGTGCCAGCAGTTACACAGGACAGCCCTACAATGAGCAGTTCTTC. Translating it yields CASSYTGQPYNEQFF.

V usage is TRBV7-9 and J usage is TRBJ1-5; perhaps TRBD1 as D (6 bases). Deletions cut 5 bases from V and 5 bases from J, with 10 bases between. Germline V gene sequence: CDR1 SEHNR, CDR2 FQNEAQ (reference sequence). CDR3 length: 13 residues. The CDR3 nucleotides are TGTGCCAGCAGCCTACAGGGAGATCAGCCCCAGCATTTT. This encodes CASSLQGDQPQHF.

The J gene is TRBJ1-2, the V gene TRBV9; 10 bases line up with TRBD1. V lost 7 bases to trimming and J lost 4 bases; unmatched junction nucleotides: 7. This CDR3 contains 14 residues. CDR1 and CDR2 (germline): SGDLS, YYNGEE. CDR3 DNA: TGTGCCAGCGGACGGACAGGGGGTTTCTATGGCTACACCTTC. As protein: CASGRTGGFYGYTF.

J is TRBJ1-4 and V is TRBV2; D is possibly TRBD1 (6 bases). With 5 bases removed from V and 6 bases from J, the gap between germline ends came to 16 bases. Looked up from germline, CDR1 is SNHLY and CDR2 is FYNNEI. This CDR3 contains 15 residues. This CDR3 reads CASSTGDIMDEKLFF. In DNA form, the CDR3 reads TGTGCCAGCAGTACCGGGGACATAATGGATGAAAAACTGTTTTTT. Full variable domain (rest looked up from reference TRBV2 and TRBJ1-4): EPEVTQTPSHQVTQMGQEVILRCVPISNHLYFYWYRQILGQKVEFLVSFYNNEISEKSEIFDDQFSVERPDGSNFTLKIRSTKLEDSAMYFCASSTGDIMDEKLFFGSGTQLSVL.

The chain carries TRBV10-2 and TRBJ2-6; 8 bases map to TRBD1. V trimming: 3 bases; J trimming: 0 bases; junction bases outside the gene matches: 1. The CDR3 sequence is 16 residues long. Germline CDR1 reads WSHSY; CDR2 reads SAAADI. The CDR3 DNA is TGCGCCAGCAGTGACAGGGGGCACTCTGGGGCCAACGTCCTGACTTTC. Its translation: CASSDRGHSGANVLTF.

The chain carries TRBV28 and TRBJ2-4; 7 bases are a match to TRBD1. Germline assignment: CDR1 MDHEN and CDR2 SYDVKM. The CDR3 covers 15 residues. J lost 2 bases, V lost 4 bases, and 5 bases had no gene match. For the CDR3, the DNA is TGTGCCAGCAGTTCCCCGACAGGGCCCAAAAACATTCAGTACTTC. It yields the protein CASSSPTGPKNIQYF.

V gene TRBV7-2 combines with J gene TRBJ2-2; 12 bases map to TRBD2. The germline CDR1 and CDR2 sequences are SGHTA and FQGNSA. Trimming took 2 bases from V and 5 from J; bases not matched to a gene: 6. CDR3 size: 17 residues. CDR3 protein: CASSLSLAGGQTGELFF. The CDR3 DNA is TGTGCCAGCAGCTTATCCCTAGCGGGGGGGCAAACCGGGGAGCTGTTTTTT.